This record looks at one T cell receptor (beta chain) sequence and its context. The antigen remains unidentified. The data stem from a study of response to subunit inactivated influenza vaccine. The CDR3 is 17 amino acids. Trimming took 0 bases from V and 0 from J, leaving 11 bases between them. Germline V gene lookup returns CDR1 MNHEY and CDR2 SVGAGI. One entry per CDR3 protein results from TCRdb running MiXCR on the RT-PCR reads. Among some 600,000 distinct CDR3 sequences listed, around 15% were seen once. Overall study findings and caveats: Seasonal influenza vaccination, on each occasion, was suggested by the authors to recruit few new T cells.

The sample consisted of PBMCs from blood, taken approximately 15 days before vaccination. The chain employs TRBV6-5 and TRBJ1-4, with no clear D. This TCR was sampled from a man aged 45 to 65 who received an inactivated influenza vaccine. The chain's CDR3 is CASSYSFGVATNEKLFF. The CDR3 region has the DNA TGTGCCAGCAGTTACTCGTTTGGGGTTGCAACTAATGAAAAACTGTTTTTT.